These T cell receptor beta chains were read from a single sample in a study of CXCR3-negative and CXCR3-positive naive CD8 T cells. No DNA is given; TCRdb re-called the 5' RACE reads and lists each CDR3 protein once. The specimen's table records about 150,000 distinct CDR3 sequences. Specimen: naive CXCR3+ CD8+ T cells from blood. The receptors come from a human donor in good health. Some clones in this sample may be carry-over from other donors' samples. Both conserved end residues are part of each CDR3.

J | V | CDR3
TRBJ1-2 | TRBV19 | CASTLRDGYGYTF
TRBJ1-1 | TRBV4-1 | CASSQDMWLNTEAFF
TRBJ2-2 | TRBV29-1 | CSVEDRDRRNTGELFF
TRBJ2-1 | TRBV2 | CASRPGLAGGTGVSSYNEQFF
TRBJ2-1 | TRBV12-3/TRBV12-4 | CASSQGGVYEQFF
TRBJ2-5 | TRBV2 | CASIPRGEETQYF
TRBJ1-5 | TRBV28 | CASSPNQPQHF
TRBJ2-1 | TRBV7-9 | CASSPGRLADYNEQFF
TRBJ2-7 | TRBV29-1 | CSVEDRADYEQYF
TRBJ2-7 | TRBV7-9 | CAGVGEDHEQYF
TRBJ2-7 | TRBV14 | CASSQGPTDLSEQYF
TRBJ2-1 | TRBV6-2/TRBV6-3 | CASSTLLAGASYNEQFF
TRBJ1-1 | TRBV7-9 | CASSFSRGRSINTEAFF
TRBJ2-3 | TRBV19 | CASSTSSLQYF
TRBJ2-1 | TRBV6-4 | CASSPTQGGNEQFF
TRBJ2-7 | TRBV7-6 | CASSFGAGGDEQYF
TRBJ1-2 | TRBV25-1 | CASSESASIDYTF
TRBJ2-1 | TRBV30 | CAWTALAGEQFF
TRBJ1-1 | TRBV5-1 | CASSLGGKDTEAFF
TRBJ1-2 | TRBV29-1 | CSVGTPGYYGYTF
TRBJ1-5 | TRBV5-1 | CASSLAPGQPQHF
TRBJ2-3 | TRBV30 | CAWSRGDTQYF
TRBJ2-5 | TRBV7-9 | CASSSLSGVETQYF
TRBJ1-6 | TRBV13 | CASSYLPEGQGNSPLHF
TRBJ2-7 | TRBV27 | CASSPRGLVGQYF
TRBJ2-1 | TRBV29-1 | CSVLRDLYPEQFF
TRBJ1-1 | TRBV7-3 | CASSLGFGGGFTVAFF
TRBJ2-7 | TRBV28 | CASSEGQGSREQYF
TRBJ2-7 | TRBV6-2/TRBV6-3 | CASSYSAATYEQYF
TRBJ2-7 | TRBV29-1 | CSVLGGMSSYEQYF
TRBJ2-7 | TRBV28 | CASNTGAVEQYF
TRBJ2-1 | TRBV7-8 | CASSILRGFGNEQFF
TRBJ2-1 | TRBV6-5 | CATYSLHNEQFF
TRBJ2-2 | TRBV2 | CASSRDGNTGELFF
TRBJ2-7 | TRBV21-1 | CASANRRGLPYEQYF
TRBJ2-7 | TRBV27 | CASSLSLDRGREYF
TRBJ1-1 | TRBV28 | CASSLGGFEAFF
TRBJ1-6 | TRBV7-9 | CASSPVGRAGNSPLHF
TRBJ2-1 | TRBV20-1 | CSARDKMTGGRNEQFF
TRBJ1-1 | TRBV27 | CASILTANGAEAFF
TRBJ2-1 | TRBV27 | CASSLHSNEQFF
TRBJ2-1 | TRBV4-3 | CASSQDRQGNYNEQFF
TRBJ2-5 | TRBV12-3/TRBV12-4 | CASSPDKETQYF
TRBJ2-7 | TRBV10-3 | CAISERGTEQYF
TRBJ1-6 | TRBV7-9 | CASTPSGDSNSPLHF
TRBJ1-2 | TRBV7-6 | CASSQQSTYGYTF
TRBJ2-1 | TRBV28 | CASSITGGPPYNEQFF
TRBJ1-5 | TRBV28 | CASSPARGNQPQHF
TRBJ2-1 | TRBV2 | CASSEQEGRNEQFF
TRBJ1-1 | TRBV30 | CAWSEVPNTEAFF
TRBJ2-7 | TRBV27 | CASSSLEGLSYEQYF
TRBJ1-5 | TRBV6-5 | CASSSRLGQGDQPQHF
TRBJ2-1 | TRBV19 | CASSDRTGSEQFF